Listed below are T cell receptor beta chains from one sample, sequenced in a study of human T cells and chemical hapten exposure. TCRdb redid the calling of the RACE reads with MiXCR, one entry per CDR3 protein. The sample yields approximately 97,000 distinct CDR3 sequences, roughly 27% seen once. The sample was whole blood, taken in connection with sensitization to the hapten diphenylcyclopropenone (DPC). The receptors were gathered from a man in his forties with alopecia areata. Some clones in this sample may be carry-over from other donors' samples. CDR3s include the opening cysteine and the closing phenylalanine or tryptophan. A D gene is named only where the DNA matches it firmly. Some rows have no size entry. The others give once, few or many, or a class for an expanded clone.

D | J | V | size | CDR3 | DNA
NA | TRBJ2-1 | TRBV19 | NA | CASSIGWPGPSSYNEQFF | TGTGCCAGTAGTATAGGGTGGCCAGGACCGAGCTCCTACAATGAGCAGTTCTTC
NA | TRBJ2-1 | TRBV20-1 | few | CSASLNEQFF | TGCAGTGCTAGCCTCAATGAGCAGTTCTTC
NA | TRBJ2-7 | TRBV12-3/TRBV12-4 | NA | CASTHRPSRDEQYF | TGTGCCAGCACCCACAGGCCCTCACGCGACGAGCAGTACTTC
NA | TRBJ2-7 | TRBV29-1 | NA | CSVVSSSYEQYF | TGCAGCGTTGTTTCCTCTTCCTACGAGCAGTACTTC
NA | TRBJ2-3 | TRBV6-5 | once | CASSYSVGGTDTQYF | TGTGCCAGCAGTTACTCCGTCGGGGGCACAGATACGCAGTATTTT
TRBD1 | TRBJ2-3 | TRBV6-5 | few | CASSVSGTDGDTQYF | TGTGCCAGCAGTGTCTCCGGGACAGACGGAGATACGCAGTATTTT
TRBD2 | TRBJ2-5 | TRBV28 | few | CASSLQLAGQETQYF | TGTGCCAGCAGTCTACAACTAGCGGGCCAAGAGACCCAGTACTTC
NA | TRBJ2-3 | TRBV6-1 | NA | CASSEEGISTDTQYF | TGTGCCAGCAGTGAAGAAGGGATCAGTACAGATACGCAGTATTTT
TRBD2 | TRBJ2-7 | TRBV5-1 | NA | CASSFTSGRSYEQYF | TGCGCCAGCAGTTTCACTAGCGGGAGGTCCTACGAGCAGTACTTC
NA | TRBJ2-2 | TRBV7-9 | medium-sized | CASSLAKASTGELFF | TGTGCCAGCAGCTTAGCGAAGGCTAGCACCGGGGAGCTGTTTTTT
TRBD2 | TRBJ2-1 | TRBV10-3 | NA | CAIRSSGSNNEQFF | TGTGCCATCAGGTCTAGCGGGAGTAACAATGAGCAGTTCTTC
NA | TRBJ2-3 | TRBV18 | NA | CASSPVGQARNIWQYF | TGTGCCAGCTCACCGGTGGGCCAAGCCAGAAATATATGGCAGTATTTT
TRBD1 | TRBJ1-1 | TRBV5-6 | few | CASSLGDSETEAFF | TGTGCCAGCAGCTTGGGGGACAGTGAGACTGAAGCTTTCTTT
NA | TRBJ1-1 | TRBV2 | NA | CASSVQRNTEAFF | TGTGCCAGCAGTGTACAGCGGAACACTGAAGCTTTCTTT
NA | TRBJ2-3 | TRBV5-1 | many | CASSLEDTQYF | TGTGCCAGCAGCTTGGAAGATACGCAGTATTTT
NA | TRBJ2-7 | TRBV7-2 | NA | CASRWGRREGEQYF | TGTGCCAGCAGGTGGGGGAGACGAGAAGGCGAGCAGTACTTC
TRBD2 | TRBJ2-3 | TRBV5-1 | NA | CASSIWTSGSTDTQYF | TGCGCCAGCAGCATCTGGACTAGCGGGAGCACAGATACGCAGTATTTT
NA | TRBJ2-3 | TRBV27 | NA | CASSLRTTDTQYF | TGTGCCAGCAGTTTACGGACGACAGATACGCAGTATTTT
NA | TRBJ1-1 | TRBV28 | NA | CASSLGRLEAFF | TGTGCCAGCAGTTTAGGGAGGCTTGAAGCTTTCTTT
NA | TRBJ2-1 | TRBV7-9 | NA | CASSPPGARTNEQFF | TGTGCCAGCAGCCCCCCAGGGGCCCGGACGAATGAGCAGTTCTTC
NA | TRBJ2-7 | TRBV20-1 | NA | CSAAPSPFEQYF | TGCAGTGCCGCCCCTTCCCCCTTTGAGCAGTACTTC
NA | TRBJ1-5 | TRBV12-3/TRBV12-4 | NA | CASSFGVGSTQPQHF | TGTGCCAGCAGTTTTGGGGTGGGTAGCACTCAGCCCCAGCATTTT
TRBD2 | TRBJ2-3 | TRBV6-5 | NA | CASSHLTSGAPATQYF | TGTGCCAGCAGCCATCTGACTAGCGGGGCCCCCGCTACGCAGTATTTT
TRBD2 | TRBJ2-2 | TRBV12-3/TRBV12-4 | few | CASSLRLAGVAGELFF | TGTGCCAGCAGTTTAAGGCTAGCGGGAGTGGCCGGGGAGCTGTTTTTT
NA | TRBJ2-5 | TRBV6-2/TRBV6-3 | few | CASSSSGETQYF | TGTGCCAGCAGTTCCTCCGGGGAGACCCAGTACTTC
NA | TRBJ2-7 | TRBV13 | few | CASSTQGKGLYEQYF | TGTGCCAGCAGCACCCAGGGTAAAGGACTCTACGAGCAGTACTTC
NA | TRBJ2-4 | TRBV20-1 | few | CSARDGGHEVRGKHPNIQYF | TGCAGTGCTAGAGACGGGGGACACGAGGTTCGGGGAAAGCACCCTAACATTCAGTACTTC
TRBD2 | TRBJ2-3 | TRBV5-1 | NA | CASSLDPESSGRGTQYF | TGCGCCAGCAGCTTGGACCCCGAGTCTAGCGGGAGAGGTACGCAGTATTTT
NA | TRBJ1-5 | TRBV19 | NA | CASTRAGDGSQPQHF | TGTGCCAGTACCCGGGCAGGGGACGGGAGTCAGCCCCAGCATTTT
NA | TRBJ1-2 | TRBV4-1 | NA | CASSQERSGDGYGYTF | TGCGCCAGCAGCCAAGAGAGGTCGGGGGATGGCTATGGCTACACCTTC
TRBD1 | TRBJ2-2 | TRBV12-3/TRBV12-4 | NA | CASSWRTGGTGELFF | TGTGCCAGCAGTTGGAGGACAGGGGGGACCGGGGAGCTGTTTTTT
TRBD2 | TRBJ2-3 | TRBV14 | many | CASSQGRTSGLVDTQYF | TGTGCCAGCAGCCAAGGAAGGACTAGCGGGTTGGTTGATACGCAGTATTTT
TRBD2 | TRBJ2-3 | TRBV28 | many | CASRFSGRGNTDTQYF | TGTGCCAGCAGGTTTAGCGGGAGGGGTAACACAGATACGCAGTATTTT
TRBD1 | TRBJ2-4 | TRBV28 | few | CASSGRQGTAKNIQYF | TGTGCCAGCAGTGGACGACAGGGAACGGCCAAAAACATTCAGTACTTC
NA | TRBJ2-7 | TRBV7-2 | once | CASSPSSGAVYEQYF | TGTGCCAGCAGCCCCTCGTCCGGGGCGGTCTACGAGCAGTACTTC
TRBD1 | TRBJ1-2 | TRBV5-6 | NA | CASREPGTVDGYTF | TGTGCCAGCAGGGAACCCGGGACAGTTGACGGCTACACCTTC
NA | TRBJ2-1 | TRBV20-1 | once | CSARDLWAETKVDEQFF | TGCAGTGCTAGAGATCTCTGGGCGGAAACTAAGGTCGATGAGCAGTTCTTC
TRBD2 | TRBJ2-3 | TRBV10-3 | NA | CAISGGSSTDTQYF | TGTGCCATCAGTGGCGGGAGTTCGACAGATACGCAGTATTTT
TRBD1 | TRBJ1-6 | TRBV7-9 | NA | CASSVLQGAGNSPLHF | TGTGCCAGCAGCGTTCTTCAGGGGGCTGGGAATTCACCCCTCCACTTT
NA | TRBJ2-3 | TRBV9 | NA | CASSEGSKRRKTQYF | TGTGCCAGCAGCGAGGGTTCGAAACGGAGGAAGACGCAGTATTTT
NA | TRBJ2-3 | TRBV9 | NA | CASSVDGRGRITDTQYF | TGTGCCAGCAGCGTAGACGGGAGAGGGCGAATCACAGATACGCAGTATTTT
NA | TRBJ2-3 | TRBV15 | NA | CATMYRNTDTQYF | TGTGCCACCATGTACAGGAACACAGATACGCAGTATTTT
NA | TRBJ2-3 | TRBV20-1 | few | CSAHGTSTTDTQYF | TGCAGTGCTCACGGGACCTCAACCACAGATACGCAGTATTTT
TRBD2 | TRBJ2-1 | TRBV20-1 | once | CSAKRGYNEQFF | TGCAGTGCAAAGCGGGGTTACAATGAGCAGTTCTTC
NA | TRBJ2-3 | TRBV28 | NA | CASSELQGLADTQYF | TGTGCCAGCAGCGAACTACAGGGTTTGGCAGATACGCAGTATTTT
NA | TRBJ2-7 | TRBV12-3/TRBV12-4 | NA | CAPNRTRAGRKRGSNF | TGTGCCCCGAACCGAACGCGAGCAGGGCGAAAAAGGGGGTCTAACTTC
TRBD2 | TRBJ2-1 | TRBV24-1 | few | CATSEWTSGSSYNEQFF | TGTGCCACCAGTGAATGGACTAGCGGGAGTTCCTACAATGAGCAGTTCTTC
NA | TRBJ2-7 | TRBV6-1 | NA | CASTFDWGYEQYF | TGTGCCAGCACCTTCGATTGGGGGTACGAGCAGTACTTC
TRBD1 | TRBJ1-6 | TRBV14 | NA | CASSQETGVSPLHF | TGTGCCAGCAGCCAAGAGACAGGGGTCTCACCCCTCCACTTT
NA | TRBJ2-4 | TRBV28 | few | CASTDPSPKNIQYF | TGTGCCAGCACCGATCCCTCGCCCAAAAACATTCAGTACTTC
NA | TRBJ1-6 | TRBV21-1 | NA | CASSNRDRGYGSPLHF | TGTGCCAGCAGCAATCGGGACAGGGGATATGGTTCACCCCTCCACTTT
TRBD1 | TRBJ1-2 | TRBV28 | few | CASSFPELGQGNGYTF | TGTGCCAGCAGTTTCCCCGAGCTCGGACAGGGGAATGGCTACACCTTC